What follows are 24 T cell receptor beta chains derived from one specimen sequenced in a study of T cells in Graves' hyperthyroidism and ophthalmopathy (dated by TCRdb to the late 2010s). The library was made by multiplex PCR. Sequencing used an Illumina HiSeq 2000. Amplification of TCR beta CDR3 regions was carried out from RNA transcripts. The TCR CDR3 was subjected to a first round of RT-PCR using the HTBI primer set and the Qiagen OneStep RT-PCR kit. The public reads were reanalyzed by TCRdb: fastp trimming at Q25, MiXCR alignment, in-frame beta chains only. Each record represents a unique CDR3 protein, reported with the most common genes and DNA among its rows. A total of roughly 300,000 distinct CDR3 sequences appear in this sample, less than 30% of them only once. The ten most abundant clones make up about a quarter of the sample. Sequenced: blood. These receptors all stem from a man aged 40-49 years with Graves' hyperthyroidism that later progressed to Graves' ophthalmopathy.

In this sample, this clonotype turned up many times. The chain recombines TRBV12-3 or TRBV12-4 with TRBJ1-2, with D perhaps matching TRBD1 (6 bases). The V end was cut by 6 bases, the J end by 9 bases, with 11 bases between. The CDR3 has 11 amino acids. Written as DNA, the CDR3 is TGTGCCAGCAGAGACAGGAGTAGCTACACCTTC. Residues: CASRDRSSYTF.

This clonotype was seen many times. The genes are TRBV28 and TRBJ1-5; D is unresolved. The CDR3 loop spans 14 amino acids. CDR1 is MDHEN, CDR2 SYDVKM, per germline. The CDR3 DNA is TGTGTGACTTGTGAAGGGAATAGCAATCAGCCCCAGCATTTT. Translating gives CVTCEGNSNQPQHF.

This chain joins TRBV12-3 or TRBV12-4 and TRBJ2-5; 8 bases agree with TRBD1. The trim removed 4 bases at V and 3 bases at J, leaving 10 bases unmatched. CDR3 size: 16 residues. Here the CDR3 reads CASSSPQGAGKETQYF. As DNA, the CDR3 is TGTGCCAGCAGTTCGCCCCAGGGGGCCGGTAAAGAGACCCAGTACTTC.

The CDR3 DNA follows: TGTGCCAGCACCTCACCGAAAGCGTACGAGCAGTACTTC. Amino acids: CASTSPKAYEQYF. The chain combines TRBV6-1 with TRBJ2-7; D is ambiguous. V was shortened by 7 bases and J by 4 bases, with 14 bases between the two germline ends. The V gene's germline CDR1 is MNHNS and CDR2 SASEGT. The CDR3 is made up of 13 amino acids.

Written as DNA, the CDR3 is TGTGCCAGCAGTTTATCATTCCCGGGACAGGGGGGCGCGGGGACCCAGTACTTC. The encoded protein is CASSLSFPGQGGAGTQYF. The chain links TRBV28 to TRBJ2-5; 11 nucleotides line up with TRBD1. From germline, CDR1 is MDHEN and CDR2 SYDVKM. This CDR3 contains 18 residues. V lost 1 base to trimming and J lost 7 bases; unmatched junction nucleotides: 14.

The sample holds many counts of this clonotype. Sequence at one end of the junction differs from germline and may be a read error. This chain links TRBV7-7 with TRBJ2-1; D is unresolved. This CDR3 has 15 amino acids. Germline values: CDR1 SSHAT, CDR2 FNYEAQ (reference sequence). CDR3 in amino acids: CASSLDEGFYNEQFF. The CDR3 DNA follows: TGTGCTAGCAGCTTAGATGAAGGGTTCTACAATGAGCAGTTCTTC.

Ten or more counts support this clonotype. V gene TRBV10-3 combines with J gene TRBJ2-1; 7 positions agree with TRBD2. Germline V gene data show CDR1 as ENHRY and CDR2 as SYGVKD. The V gene end was trimmed by 0 bases and the J gene end by 4 bases; junction bases not matched to a gene: 6. The CDR3 sequence is 16 residues long. The CDR3 DNA reads as TGTGCCATCAGTGAGTCGACACGGCGGGAGTACAATGAGCAGTTCTTC. It encodes CAISESTRREYNEQFF.

Many counts were recorded for this clonotype. J is TRBJ2-3 and V is TRBV24-1; D not resolved. The length of the CDR3 is 13 residues. The ends were cut back, 5 bases at V and 1 base at J, with 6 bases in the middle. Germline V CDR1 and CDR2: KGHDR, SFDVKD. CDR3 coding DNA: TGTGCCACCAGTGGTCTGGGCACAGATACGCAGTATTTT. Translated: CATSGLGTDTQYF.

This clonotype was recorded many times. Its ends do not fully match the called genes, so a read error is possible. The chain's CDR3 is CAARGMVVGASNQPQHF. The CDR3 nucleotides read TGTGCCGCCAGGGGTATGGTTGTCGGGGCTAGCAATCAGCCCCAGCATTTT. The chain has TRBV24-1 and TRBJ1-5; perhaps TRBD1 as D (6 bases). CDR3 length: 17 residues. The germline CDR1 and CDR2 sequences are KGHDR and SFDVKD.

This clonotype was detected ten times or more. The rearrangement links TRBV4-1 to TRBJ2-2; tentatively, D is TRBD2 (6 bases). The CDR3 extends over 15 amino acids. Germline-derived CDR1 and CDR2 are MGHRA and YSYEKL. Between the trimmed V and J ends, which lost 1 base and 5 bases, there was a span of 11 bases. The CDR3 here is CASSQVFGGTGELFF. CDR3 nucleotide sequence: TGCGCCAGCAGCCAAGTTTTTGGGGGGACCGGGGAGCTGTTTTTT.

The chain employs TRBV6-5 and TRBJ2-7, with D maybe TRBD2 (6 bases). This CDR3 has 15 amino acids. The ends were cut back, 0 bases at V and 4 bases at J, with 13 bases in the middle. Per the germline V gene, CDR1 is MNHEY and CDR2 is SVGAGI. The CDR3 protein is CASSYSLGGKYEQYF. In DNA, the CDR3 is TGTGCCAGCAGTTACTCGCTTGGAGGGAAGTACGAGCAGTACTTC.

This clonotype appeared many times. This rearrangement joins TRBV29-1 to TRBJ1-5; D is ambiguous. The germline gives CDR1 SQVTM, CDR2 ANQGSEA. The CDR3 totals 13 residues. Between the trimmed V and J ends, which lost 4 bases and 2 bases, there was a span of 9 bases. The CDR3 DNA sequence: TGCAGCGTTGGCTTTTTGGGCAATCAGCCCCAGCATTTT. Its protein is CSVGFLGNQPQHF.

The table lists this clonotype with many counts. The chain joins TRBV2 to TRBJ2-7; D may be TRBD1 (5 bases). V was shortened by 4 bases and J by 9 bases, with 13 bases between the two germline ends. Germline V CDR1 and CDR2: SNHLY, FYNNEI. The CDR3 is made up of 12 amino acids. The CDR3 bases are TGTGCCAGCAGTGCCCAGGGCGGTGGGCAGTACTTC. As protein: CASSAQGGGQYF.

This clonotype was counted ten times or more. The chain links TRBV20-1 to TRBJ2-2; D unclear. This CDR3 is built from 13 residues. CDR1 is DFQATT, CDR2 SNEGSKA, per germline (reference sequence). V was trimmed by 1 base and J by 4 bases, leaving 7 bases between them. The CDR3 bases are TGCAGTGCTAGAGGACCGGGCACCGGGGAGCTGTTTTTT. Its protein is CSARGPGTGELFF.

J is TRBJ2-7 and V is TRBV7-2; D possibly corresponds to TRBD2 (5 bases). V lost 2 bases and J 2 bases, leaving 13 bases between the germline ends. This CDR3 contains 15 residues. The germline gives CDR1 SGHTA, CDR2 FQGNSA. In nucleotides, the CDR3 is TGTGCCAGCAGCTTATCAGGAGGCCTAACCTACGAGCAGTACTTC. Translation: CASSLSGGLTYEQYF. Looking up the rest from reference TRBV7-2 and TRBJ2-7 gives the full variable domain: GAGVSQSPSNKVTEKGKDVELRCDPISGHTALYWYRQSLGQGLEFLIYFQGNSAPDKSGLPSDRFSAERTGGSVSTLTIQRTQQEDSAVYLCASSLSGGLTYEQYFGPGTRLTVT.

This clonotype was detected ten times or more. The chain links TRBV2 to TRBJ1-4, with D possibly TRBD1 on 5 matching bases. CDR1 and CDR2 from the germline V gene are SNHLY and FYNNEI. Trimming stripped 6 bases from V and 6 bases from J, with 17 bases between. The CDR3 spans 15 residues. The CDR3: CASRQTDSGHEKLFF. CDR3 bases: TGTGCCAGCAGACAAACCGACAGCGGCCATGAAAAACTGTTTTTT.

This clonotype was seen ten or more times. Its ends do not fully match the called genes, so a read error is possible. V usage is TRBV6-5 and J usage is TRBJ2-5, with D perhaps matching TRBD2 (5 bases). CDR3 length equals 15 residues. The germline V gene has CDR1 MNHEY and CDR2 SVGAGI. The CDR3 loop is CASSYSQTMVEIQYF. CDR3 in DNA: TGTGCCAGCAGTTACTCACAGACTATGGTGGAGATCCAGTACTTC.

This clonotype was observed a few times. The chain links TRBV6-1 to TRBJ1-5; TRBD1 is a possible D gene (5 bases). Germline values: CDR1 MNHNS, CDR2 SASEGT. The CDR3 is 12 amino acids. Trimming stripped 6 bases from V and 5 bases from J, with 8 bases between. Here the CDR3 reads CASRGDHQPQHF. CDR3 sequence (DNA): TGTGCCAGCAGGGGGGACCATCAGCCCCAGCATTTT.

This clonotype was detected only once. The genes are TRBV20-1 and TRBJ2-3; TRBD2 matches 12 bases. CDR3 length: 17 residues. From germline, CDR1 is DFQATT and CDR2 SNEGSKA (reference sequence). After removal of 3 bases from V and 0 bases from J, the junction contained 7 bases not matched to a gene. The CDR3 DNA is TGCAGTGCTAGGACTAGCGGGAGTCGGGCTAGCACAGATACGCAGTATTTT. Encoded protein: CSARTSGSRASTDTQYF.

This clonotype came up a few times. The V and J genes are TRBV28 and TRBJ2-5; 8 positions agree with TRBD1. The CDR3 covers 13 residues. V shed 8 bases, J shed 0 bases, and the junction held 2 bases outside the gene matches. The germline CDR1 and CDR2 sequences are MDHEN and SYDVKM. The DNA of the CDR3 is TGTGCCAGCGTGGACAGGGACCAAGAGACCCAGTACTTC. Amino acids: CASVDRDQETQYF. Supplemented by reference TRBV28 and TRBJ2-5, the full variable domain reads DVKVTQSSRYLVKRTGEKVFLECVQDMDHENMFWYRQDPGLGLRLIYFSYDVKMKEKGDIPEGYSVSREKKERFSLILESASTNQTSMYLCASVDRDQETQYFGPGTRLLVL.

V is TRBV11-2 and J is TRBJ1-5, with 9 bases fitting TRBD1. The CDR3 is made up of 14 amino acids. Trimming at V came to 1 base and at J to 6 bases, leaving 1 base not matched to a gene. Germline loops: CDR1 SGHAT, CDR2 FQNNGV. CDR3 DNA sequence: TGTGCCAGCAGCTTAGGGACAGGGGTTCAGCCCCAGCATTTT. Translated: CASSLGTGVQPQHF. Looking up the rest from reference TRBV11-2 and TRBJ1-5 gives the full variable domain: EAGVAQSPRYKIIEKRQSVAFWCNPISGHATLYWYQQILGQGPKLLIQFQNNGVVDDSQLPKDRFSAERLKGVDSTLKIQPAKLEDSAVYLCASSLGTGVQPQHFGDGTRLSIL.

This clonotype showed up many times. The chain uses TRBV20-1 and TRBJ2-5; 9 bases match TRBD2. The CDR3 has 16 residues. The germline V gene has CDR1 DFQATT and CDR2 SNEGSKA (reference sequence). Trimming took 6 bases from V and 2 from J; bases not matched to a gene: 13. The CDR3, as DNA: TGCAGTGCCAGCTGGGTAGCGGGAGATCTTCAAGAGACCCAGTACTTC. It encodes CSASWVAGDLQETQYF.

This clonotype was seen ten or more times. The chain combines TRBV20-1 with TRBJ1-3; D not resolved. V was trimmed by 3 bases and J by 0 bases, leaving 12 bases between them. This CDR3 is built from 15 residues. Germline V CDR1 and CDR2: DFQATT, SNEGSKA (reference sequence). The CDR3 DNA follows: TGCAGTGCTAGGGACGTAGGCTACTCTGGAAACACCATATATTTT. Its translation: CSARDVGYSGNTIYF.

This clonotype was recorded at least ten times. This chain joins TRBV24-1 and TRBJ2-3; tentatively, D is TRBD1 (5 bases). V lost 3 bases, J lost 1 base, and 10 bases lay in between. Germline CDR1 reads KGHDR; CDR2 reads SFDVKD. There are 15 residues in the CDR3. The CDR3 DNA follows: TGTGCCACCAGTGATCTGATGACAGGCACAGATACGCAGTATTTT. As protein: CATSDLMTGTDTQYF.